The 31 T cell receptor beta chains reported below all come from one sample, sequenced in a study of cytomegalovirus exposure and HLA in healthy donors. The PCR was carried out with 60 Vbeta primers and 13 Jbeta primers. Sequencing was performed with immunoSEQ multiplex PCR; in TCRdb, only in-frame clones are kept and a portion is missing. The table has 110,000 or so clones, approximately 84% seen once. The sequenced material came from PBMCs. These receptors all stem from a male donor in good health and CMV-seronegative.

This sequence joins TRBV19 and TRBJ1-2; 7 bases agree with TRBD1. CDR3 size: 13 residues. J lost 3 bases, V lost 7 bases, and 5 bases had no gene match. Germline assignment: CDR1 LNHDA and CDR2 SQIVND (reference sequence). The chain's CDR3 is CASNTGVDYGYTF. The CDR3 DNA follows: TGTGCCAGTAATACAGGGGTGGACTATGGCTACACCTTC.

The chain recombines TRBV19 with TRBJ2-1, with 9 positions matching TRBD2. The CDR3 spans 15 residues. CDR1 and CDR2 from the germline V gene are LNHDA and SQIVND (reference sequence). The junction had 6 bases not matched to a gene; V was cut back by 5 bases and J by 4 bases. CDR3 DNA: TGTGCCAGTAGTCCGCTAGCGGGACATTACAATGAGCAGTTCTTC. Translation: CASSPLAGHYNEQFF.

Concerning this clone: Other DNA sequences from this sample encode an identical CDR3 as well. The rearrangement joins TRBV5-4 to TRBJ2-3, with 7 bases lining up with TRBD1. The germline V gene has CDR1 SGHNT and CDR2 YYREEE (reference sequence). This CDR3 has 13 residues. V shed 0 bases and J 5 bases; nucleotides not matched to a gene: 0. The CDR3 region has the DNA TGTGCCAGCAGCTTGGCAGGGGGAGATACGCAGTATTTT. Translation: CASSLAGGDTQYF.

The J gene is TRBJ1-1, the V gene TRBV7-9; possible D gene TRBD1, 5 bases. This CDR3 contains 14 residues. Trimming left V 1 base short and J 5 bases short, with 11 bases between. From germline, CDR1 is SEHNR and CDR2 FQNEAQ (reference sequence). The CDR3 is CASSLVGQGTEAFF. As DNA, the CDR3 is TGTGCCAGCAGCTTAGTAGGCCAGGGTACTGAAGCTTTCTTT.

This chain uses TRBV25-1 with TRBJ2-7, with D possibly TRBD1 on 5 matching bases. Trimming took 1 base from V and 3 from J, leaving 10 bases between them. This CDR3 region has 14 residues. Germline CDR1 is MGHDK and CDR2 is SYGVNS. CDR3 protein: CASSESGRDYEQYF. The CDR3 nucleotides are TGTGCCAGCAGTGAATCGGGCAGGGACTACGAGCAGTACTTC.

The chain joins TRBV12-2 to TRBJ2-5; the table's D call, TRBD1, has no DNA check behind it. TRBV12-2 is a pseudogene. This CDR3 contains 14 residues. CDR3 coding DNA: TGTGCAAGTCGCTTAGCCAAAGGGGCGCAAGAGCAGTACTTC. It specifies CASRLAKGAQEQYF.

This rearrangement joins TRBV29-1 to TRBJ2-1; D is unresolved. Germline assignment: CDR1 SQVTM and CDR2 ANQGSEA. The CDR3 is 15 residues long. Trimming cost V 2 bases and J 2 bases, with 13 bases left between them. DNA of the CDR3: TGCAGCGTTGAATTGGGCCCGCCCGCCTACAATGAGCAGTTCTTC. Encoded protein: CSVELGPPAYNEQFF.

The V and J genes are TRBV6-5 and TRBJ2-1; TRBD2 agrees at 13 bases. V lost 7 bases, J lost 8 bases, and 8 bases stayed unmatched. The CDR3 covers 15 residues. Germline V gene data show CDR1 as MNHEY and CDR2 as SVGAGI. In DNA form, the CDR3 reads TGTGCCAGCACCATGACTAGCGGGAGGTTAGATGAGCAGTTCTTC. Residues: CASTMTSGRLDEQFF.

V usage is TRBV27 and J usage is TRBJ2-2, with 11 bases matching TRBD2. With V trimmed by 4 bases and J by 3 bases, 1 base remained unmatched. Per germline, CDR1 MNHEY and CDR2 SMNVEV (reference sequence). This CDR3 contains 15 residues. CDR3 nucleotides: TGTGCCAGCAGTTGGACTAGCGGGTACACCGGGGAGCTGTTTTTT. Protein product: CASSWTSGYTGELFF.

This rearrangement joins TRBV7-3 to TRBJ2-7; a weak D match, TRBD1 (5 bases). The length of the CDR3 is 13 residues. The germline V gene has CDR1 SGHTA and CDR2 FQGTGA. V was cut by 3 bases and J by 5 bases, with 11 bases left in between. CDR3 nucleotides: TGTGCCAGCAGCTTGGGGCAGAGCAACGAGCAGTACTTC. This gives the protein CASSLGQSNEQYF.

The genes are TRBV5-1 and TRBJ1-5; TRBD1 matches 7 bases. CDR1 is SGHRS and CDR2 is YFSETQ in the germline V gene. The CDR3 covers 15 residues. V lost 2 bases and J lost 2; bases outside the gene matches: 4. The CDR3 nucleotides read TGCGCCAGCAGCTTCTCAGGGGGTGGCAATCAGCCCCAGCATTTT. Its translation is CASSFSGGGNQPQHF.

The chain combines TRBV7-2 with TRBJ1-1; 8 nucleotides align to TRBD1. Germline V gives CDR1 SGHTA, CDR2 FQGNSA. With 4 bases clipped from V and 10 bases from J, the junction kept 14 bases outside the gene matches. This CDR3 comprises 15 residues. The CDR3 bases are TGTGCCAGCAGCTCCTCCGGACAGGGAAAGGTCGGAGCTTTCTTT. Translating gives CASSSSGQGKVGAFF. The full variable domain, in which reference TRBV7-2 and TRBJ1-1 provide the parts outside the CDR3, is GAGVSQSPSNKVTEKGKDVELRCDPISGHTALYWYRQSLGQGLEFLIYFQGNSAPDKSGLPSDRFSAERTGGSVSTLTIQRTQQEDSAVYLCASSSSGQGKVGAFFGQGTRLTVV.

The chain combines TRBV11-3 with TRBJ2-1, with a tentative D call TRBD2 (6 bases). CDR3 length equals 16 residues. V lost 1 base to trimming and J lost 8 bases, with 18 bases between them. The V gene's germline CDR1 is SGHNT and CDR2 YENEEA. The CDR3 region has the DNA TGTGCCAGCAGCTTAGGGGGTGGGAGGCCCCCCGATGAGCAGTTCTTC. This encodes CASSLGGGRPPDEQFF.

V is TRBV4-2 and J is TRBJ1-1; 7 bases match TRBD1. V was pared by 0 bases and J by 11 bases, with 18 bases of the junction left unmatched. Germline values: CDR1 LGHNA, CDR2 YNFKEQ. The CDR3 covers 17 residues. The CDR3: CASSQDDRDRLGDEAFF. In DNA form, the CDR3 reads TGTGCCAGCAGCCAAGACGACAGGGACCGTCTTGGGGACGAGGCTTTCTTT.

The rearrangement joins TRBV7-9 to TRBJ2-2, with 7 positions matching TRBD1. Germline V gene lookup returns CDR1 SEHNR and CDR2 FQNEAQ (reference sequence). The length of the CDR3 is 15 residues. Germline trimming cut 5 bases from V and 4 bases from J; bases unmatched to any gene: 7. The CDR3 bases are TGTGCCAGCAGCGATACAGGGGTTGGCACCGGGGAGCTGTTTTTT. Residues: CASSDTGVGTGELFF.

The chain couples TRBV30 to TRBJ1-2; D ambiguous. This CDR3 region has 13 residues. The germline gives CDR1 GTSNPN, CDR2 SVGIG (reference sequence). Trimming left V 5 bases short and J 4 bases short, with 14 bases between. The CDR3 region has the DNA TGTGCCTGGCAGAACGGCCCGGGCTATGGCTACACCTTC. As protein: CAWQNGPGYGYTF.

The table lists this clone with a few counts. This sequence joins TRBV11-2 and TRBJ1-4; D is ambiguous. Trimming removed 3 bases at V and 5 bases at J, with 22 bases between. The germline V gene has CDR1 SGHAT and CDR2 FQNNGV. The CDR3 contains 18 residues. This chain's CDR3 is CASSLSRERLGRNEKLFF. CDR3 in DNA: TGTGCCAGCAGCTTGTCTAGGGAGAGGCTCGGGCGGAATGAAAAACTGTTTTTT.

V gene TRBV11-3 combines with J gene TRBJ2-3, with D possibly being TRBD2 (5 bases). V lost 4 bases to trimming and J lost 3 bases, with 17 bases between them. Germline assignment: CDR1 SGHNT and CDR2 YENEEA. The CDR3 sequence is 16 residues long. CDR3 loop: CASSWGVRSGTDTQYF. CDR3 DNA sequence: TGTGCCAGCAGCTGGGGAGTAAGGTCGGGGACAGATACGCAGTATTTT.

This chain uses TRBV5-1 with TRBJ2-5; TRBD1 matches 12 bases. CDR1 and CDR2 (germline): SGHRS, YFSETQ. CDR3 size: 15 residues. V trimming: 4 bases; J trimming: 4 bases; junction bases outside the gene matches: 5. The CDR3 reads CASSGGTGGRETQYF. In DNA form, the CDR3 reads TGCGCCAGCAGCGGGGGGACAGGGGGCCGAGAGACCCAGTACTTC.

The chain carries TRBV6-5 and TRBJ2-7, with no clear D. The length of the CDR3 is 11 residues. Germline assignment: CDR1 MNHEY and CDR2 SVGAGI. With 6 bases removed from V and 3 bases from J, the gap between germline ends came to 6 bases. The CDR3 region is CASSTNYEQYF. As DNA, the CDR3 is TGTGCCAGCAGCACTAACTACGAGCAGTACTTC.

The V gene is TRBV6-4, the J gene TRBJ2-3; 7 nucleotides match TRBD2. The CDR3 covers 16 residues. Trimming took 2 bases from V and 1 from J; bases not matched to a gene: 6. Germline loops: CDR1 MRHNA, CDR2 SNTAGT. CDR3 region: CASSDGGGVGTDTQYF. CDR3 DNA: TGTGCCAGCAGTGACGGGGGGGGTGTGGGCACAGATACGCAGTATTTT.

This clone was found once. The V call is TRBV27, the J call TRBJ2-7; the D is unclear. Germline CDR1 reads MNHEY; CDR2 reads SMNVEV (reference sequence). Trimming removed 2 bases at V and 2 bases at J, with 10 bases between. The CDR3 covers 14 residues. This CDR3 is CASSLLPFPYEQYF. The CDR3 bases are TGTGCCAGCAGTTTACTACCTTTTCCCTACGAGCAGTACTTC.

The chain is built from TRBV18 and TRBJ2-7; a weak D match, TRBD1 (6 bases). CDR1 and CDR2 (germline): KGHSH, LQKENI. The CDR3 loop spans 15 amino acids. Between the trimmed V and J ends, which lost 2 bases and 7 bases, there was a span of 18 bases. This chain's CDR3 is CASSPTSGTPGEQYF. As DNA, the CDR3 is TGTGCCAGCTCACCAACATCGGGGACACCGGGAGAGCAGTACTTC.

For the CDR3, the DNA is TGTGCCACCCGTGGACGGACTGACAATCAGCCCCAGCATTTT. This codes for CATRGRTDNQPQHF. The V and J genes are TRBV10-3 and TRBJ1-5; D not certain. Germline V gene sequence: CDR1 ENHRY, CDR2 SYGVKD. V shed 10 bases and J shed 3 bases, with 16 bases lying between them. The CDR3 sequence is 14 residues long.

The genes are TRBV10-3 and TRBJ2-3; D not resolved. Germline values: CDR1 ENHRY, CDR2 SYGVKD. Deletions cut 4 bases from V and 2 bases from J, with 13 bases between. This CDR3 region has 15 residues. CDR3 DNA: TGTGCCATCAGTGGCGGATCCCGATCCACAGATACGCAGTATTTT. This translates into CAISGGSRSTDTQYF.

This chain connects TRBV27 to TRBJ1-2; 7 nucleotides match TRBD1. Germline loops: CDR1 MNHEY, CDR2 SMNVEV (reference sequence). The CDR3 covers 13 residues. The J segment lost 8 bases and the V segment lost 0 bases, leaving 3 bases of the junction unmatched. CDR3: CASSLSTGLGYTF. The CDR3 DNA reads as TGTGCCAGCAGTTTATCGACAGGGCTCGGCTACACCTTC.

The rearrangement links TRBV9 to TRBJ2-5, with D possibly matching TRBD2 (6 bases). This CDR3 spans 14 amino acids. V was trimmed by 1 base and J by 2 bases, leaving 9 bases between them. Germline V gene lookup returns CDR1 SGDLS and CDR2 YYNGEE. The CDR3 sequence: CASSVSAGQETQYF. DNA for the CDR3: TGTGCCAGCAGCGTATCGGCGGGGCAAGAGACCCAGTACTTC.

The chain recombines TRBV28 with TRBJ2-7; the match to TRBD1 covers 10 bases. The germline V gene encodes CDR1 MDHEN and CDR2 SYDVKM. CDR3 length equals 12 residues. Unmatched junction bases numbered 3, after V lost 6 bases and J lost 7 bases. CDR3 residues: CASRTGGWEQYF. DNA for the CDR3: TGTGCCAGCAGGACAGGGGGCTGGGAGCAGTACTTC.

The V call is TRBV18, the J call TRBJ1-5; TRBD1 matches 9 bases. The CDR3 has 16 residues. Germline CDR1 and CDR2: KGHSH and LQKENI. With V trimmed by 3 bases and J by 6 bases, 9 bases remained unmatched. This chain's CDR3 is CASSPNPTGGGQPQHF. CDR3 DNA: TGTGCCAGCTCACCGAACCCGACAGGGGGGGGTCAGCCCCAGCATTTT. Full variable domain (missing parts from reference TRBV18 and TRBJ1-5): NAGVMQNPRHLVRRRGQEARLRCSPMKGHSHVYWYRQLPEEGLKFMVYLQKENIIDESGMPKERFSAEFPKEGPSILRIQQVVRGDSAAYFCASSPNPTGGGQPQHFGDGTRLSIL.

The chain employs TRBV19 and TRBJ2-1; 13 positions match TRBD2. This CDR3 has 13 residues. The V gene's germline CDR1 is LNHDA and CDR2 SQIVND (reference sequence). V shed 6 bases and J 12 bases; nucleotides not matched to a gene: 5. CDR3 in amino acids: CASRLAGGPGQFF. CDR3 nucleotides: TGTGCCAGTAGACTAGCGGGAGGGCCTGGGCAGTTCTTC.

This chain uses TRBV5-1 with TRBJ2-1; D is possibly TRBD1 (5 bases). Deletions cut 1 base from V and 6 bases from J, with 11 bases between. Germline-derived CDR1 and CDR2 are SGHRS and YFSETQ. The CDR3 totals 14 residues. CDR3 amino acids: CASSLSRAPNEQFF. The CDR3 bases are TGCGCCAGCAGCTTGTCCAGGGCCCCCAATGAGCAGTTCTTC.